This TCR beta chain was found in a study of spatial heterogeneity in lung cancer (dated by TCRdb to the late 2010s). Study-level background: Beta-chain transcripts were consistently detected in greater numbers than alpha-chain transcripts, which likely reflects a higher abundance of beta-chain transcripts. In the raw uncorrected reads, each unique combination of TCR and UMI appeared more than ten times on average. In non-small cell lung cancer, the study made a quantitative comparison of TCR alpha and beta repertoires among multiple tumor regions, matched nontumor lung and blood. TCR repertoire features were related to nonsynonymous mutation counts determined by whole-exome sequencing of tumor tissue. Both alpha and beta chains were TCR-sequenced in samples taken at surgery, namely 220 tumor regions, 62 to 70 matched nontumor lung samples and a few dozen PBMC samples.

The protocol used for the library was 5' RACE. Sequencing instrument: NextSeq 500. In the TCR library protocol, a unique molecular identifier was attached to each TCR cDNA molecule so that PCR and sequencing errors could be corrected. The paper's data handling went like this. Decombinator tools were used for TCR identification, UMI-based error correction and CDR3 extraction. TCRs above a frequency of 2 per 1,000, corresponding to the top 1% of the tumor frequency distribution, were defined as expanded. Rényi diversity was computed with the R vegan package after subsampling each repertoire 100 times to 5,000 TCRs. To build CDR3 similarity networks, amino acid triplet string-kernel similarity was used, and CDR3s were connected when their pairwise similarity was above 0.82. The public reads were run again by TCRdb, first through fastp at Q25 and then through MiXCR, and only productive beta chains were kept. Each entry is one CDR3 protein sequence, shown with its most common DNA and genes. These V and J calls derive from TCRdb rather than the authors' analysis. In all, the sample holds 89,000 or so distinct CDR3 sequences, and approximately 21% of those were seen once. Of the sample, around 6.6% is held by the ten largest clones.

As regards this clonotype: Its specific antigen is unknown. No base quality information exists; no much larger clone differs at one position.

The time point label corresponds to: sample taken at primary tumor resection. For TCR sequencing, whole RNA was extracted from tumor and nontumor lung tissue, or from cryopreserved PBMC samples, and no cell sorting was done. Samples were obtained from 72 patients with early-stage, untreated non-small cell lung cancer from the lung TRACERx cohort. Patients were selected for TCR sequencing only if sufficient RNA was available from at least two tumor regions. Trimming removed 11 bases from V and 6 bases from J; the gene matches leave 18 bases unexplained. Including cysteine and phenylalanine, the CDR3 has 15 amino acids. The CDR3 DNA has 45 bases and is translated from base 1. The germline V gene gives CDR1 as ENHRY and CDR2 as SYGVKD. Study-wide findings and limitations: Ubiquitous expanded tumor TCRs were detected in blood more often at tumor resection than at routine follow-up. Confirming at a functional level the hypothesis that regional TCRs recognize regional mutations was considered to require additional single-cell paired TCR alpha and beta sequencing.

Rearrangement joined TRBV10-3 to TRBJ2-5; TRBD1 agrees with 7 junctional bases. The receptor was isolated from a male donor with early-stage non-small cell lung cancer. This material consisted of PBMCs, taken at surgery. The sequenced DNA: TGTGCCGCGCACTCGGGACAGCTCGGGGTAAAGACCCAGTACTTC. It translates to CAAHSGQLGVKTQYF.